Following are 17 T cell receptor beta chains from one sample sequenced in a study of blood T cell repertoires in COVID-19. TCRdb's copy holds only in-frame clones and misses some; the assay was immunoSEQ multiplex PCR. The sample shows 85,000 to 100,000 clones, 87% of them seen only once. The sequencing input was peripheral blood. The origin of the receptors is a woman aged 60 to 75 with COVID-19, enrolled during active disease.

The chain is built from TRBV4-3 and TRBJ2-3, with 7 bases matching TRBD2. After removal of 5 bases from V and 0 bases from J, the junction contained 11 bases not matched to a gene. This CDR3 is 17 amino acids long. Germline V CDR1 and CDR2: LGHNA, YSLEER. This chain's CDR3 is CASSVTGGLSSTDTQYF. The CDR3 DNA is TGCGCCAGCAGCGTCACGGGGGGTCTATCAAGCACAGATACGCAGTATTTT.

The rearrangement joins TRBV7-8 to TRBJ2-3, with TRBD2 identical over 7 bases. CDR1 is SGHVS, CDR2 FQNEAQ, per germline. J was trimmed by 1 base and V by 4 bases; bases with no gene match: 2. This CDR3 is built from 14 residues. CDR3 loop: CASSWAGGTDTQYF. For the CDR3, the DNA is TGTGCCAGCAGCTGGGCGGGGGGCACAGATACGCAGTATTTT.

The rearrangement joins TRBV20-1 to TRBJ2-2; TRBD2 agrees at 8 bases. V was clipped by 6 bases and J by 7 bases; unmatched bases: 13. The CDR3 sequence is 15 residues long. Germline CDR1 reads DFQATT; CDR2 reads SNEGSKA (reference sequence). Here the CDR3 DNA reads TGCAGTGCCAGTCCTAGCGGGTATAGTGTCGGGGAGCTGTTTTTT. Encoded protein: CSASPSGYSVGELFF.

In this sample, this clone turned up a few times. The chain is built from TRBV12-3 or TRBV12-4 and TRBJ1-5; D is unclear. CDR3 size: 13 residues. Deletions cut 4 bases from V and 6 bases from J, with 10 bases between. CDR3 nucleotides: TGTGCCAGCAGTTACTCCCCCTTTCAGCCCCAGCATTTT. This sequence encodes CASSYSPFQPQHF.

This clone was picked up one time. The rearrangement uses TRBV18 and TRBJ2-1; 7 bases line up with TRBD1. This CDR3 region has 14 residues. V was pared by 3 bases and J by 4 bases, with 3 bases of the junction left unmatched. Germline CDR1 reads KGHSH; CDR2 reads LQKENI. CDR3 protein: CASSPGTAYNEQFF. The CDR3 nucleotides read TGTGCCAGCTCACCCGGGACAGCGTACAATGAGCAGTTCTTC.

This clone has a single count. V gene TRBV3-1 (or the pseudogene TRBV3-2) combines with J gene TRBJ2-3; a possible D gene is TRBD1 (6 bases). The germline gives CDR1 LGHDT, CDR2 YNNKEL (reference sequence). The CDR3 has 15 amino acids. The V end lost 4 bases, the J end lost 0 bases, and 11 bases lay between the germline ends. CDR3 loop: CASSPLRGSTDTQYF. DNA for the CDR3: TGTGCCAGCAGCCCACTGAGGGGGAGCACAGATACGCAGTATTTT.

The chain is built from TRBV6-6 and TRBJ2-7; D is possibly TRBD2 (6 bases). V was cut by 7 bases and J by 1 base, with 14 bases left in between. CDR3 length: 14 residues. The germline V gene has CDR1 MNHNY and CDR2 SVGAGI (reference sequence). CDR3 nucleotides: TGTGCCAGCACCCCCAGGGCGGGGTCCTACGAGCAGTACTTC. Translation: CASTPRAGSYEQYF.

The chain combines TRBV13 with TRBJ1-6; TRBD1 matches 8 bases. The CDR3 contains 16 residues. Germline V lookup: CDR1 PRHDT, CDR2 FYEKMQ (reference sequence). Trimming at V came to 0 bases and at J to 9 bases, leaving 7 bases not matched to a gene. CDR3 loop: CASSLGARGQGSPLHF. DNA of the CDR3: TGTGCCAGCAGCTTAGGTGCCAGGGGGCAGGGTTCACCCCTCCACTTT. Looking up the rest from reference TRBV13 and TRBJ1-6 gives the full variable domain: AAGVIQSPRHLIKEKRETATLKCYPIPRHDTVYWYQQGPGQDPQFLISFYEKMQSDKGSIPDRFSAQQFSDYHSELNMSSLELGDSALYFCASSLGARGQGSPLHFGNGTRLTVT.

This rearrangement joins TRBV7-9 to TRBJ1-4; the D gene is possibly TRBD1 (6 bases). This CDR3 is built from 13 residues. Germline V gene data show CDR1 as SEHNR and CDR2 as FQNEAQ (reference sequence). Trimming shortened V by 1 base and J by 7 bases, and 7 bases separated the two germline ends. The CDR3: CASSLVTGEKLFF. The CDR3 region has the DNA TGTGCCAGCAGCTTAGTGACAGGTGAAAAACTGTTTTTT. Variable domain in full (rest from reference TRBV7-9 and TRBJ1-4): DTGVSQNPRHKITKRGQNVTFRCDPISEHNRLYWYRQTLGQGPEFLTYFQNEAQLEKSRLLSDRFSAERPKGSFSTLEIQRTEQGDSAMYLCASSLVTGEKLFFGSGTQLSVL.

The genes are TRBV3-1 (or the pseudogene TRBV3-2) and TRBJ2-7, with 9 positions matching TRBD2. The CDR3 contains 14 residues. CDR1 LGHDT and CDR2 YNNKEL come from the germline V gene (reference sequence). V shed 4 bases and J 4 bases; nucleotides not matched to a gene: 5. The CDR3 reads CASSRSGGIYEQYF. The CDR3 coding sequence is TGTGCCAGCAGCCGTAGCGGGGGCATTTACGAGCAGTACTTC.

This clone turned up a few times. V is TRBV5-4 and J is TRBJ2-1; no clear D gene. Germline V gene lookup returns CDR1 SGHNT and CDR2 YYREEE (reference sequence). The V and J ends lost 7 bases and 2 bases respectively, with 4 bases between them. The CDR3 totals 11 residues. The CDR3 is CASAAYNEQFF. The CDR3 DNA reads TGTGCCAGCGCGGCCTACAATGAGCAGTTCTTC.

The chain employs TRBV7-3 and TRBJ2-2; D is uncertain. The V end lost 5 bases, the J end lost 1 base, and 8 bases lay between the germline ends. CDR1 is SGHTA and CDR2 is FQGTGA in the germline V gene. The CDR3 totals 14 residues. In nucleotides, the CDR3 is TGTGCCAGCAGCCCCCCACTGAACACCGGGGAGCTGTTTTTT. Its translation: CASSPPLNTGELFF.

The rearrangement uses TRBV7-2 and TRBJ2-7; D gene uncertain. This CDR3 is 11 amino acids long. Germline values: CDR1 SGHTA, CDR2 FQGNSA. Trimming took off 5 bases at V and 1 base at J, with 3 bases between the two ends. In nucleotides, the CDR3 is TGTGCCAGCAGCCCGTCCTACGAGCAGTACTTC. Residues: CASSPSYEQYF. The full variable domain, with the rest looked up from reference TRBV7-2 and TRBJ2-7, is GAGVSQSPSNKVTEKGKDVELRCDPISGHTALYWYRQSLGQGLEFLIYFQGNSAPDKSGLPSDRFSAERTGGSVSTLTIQRTQQEDSAVYLCASSPSYEQYFGPGTRLTVT.

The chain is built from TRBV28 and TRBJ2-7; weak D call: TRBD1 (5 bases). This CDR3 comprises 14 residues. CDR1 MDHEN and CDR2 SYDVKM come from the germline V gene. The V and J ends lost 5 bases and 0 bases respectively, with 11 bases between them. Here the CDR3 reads CASSPPRVSYEQYF. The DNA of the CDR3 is TGTGCCAGCAGTCCCCCCAGGGTCTCCTACGAGCAGTACTTC.

The DNA of the CDR3 is TGTGCCAGCAGTAAGACAGGGGCTGAGTCCTACGAGCAGTACTTC. It codes for CASSKTGAESYEQYF. The chain couples TRBV27 to TRBJ2-7; 8 bases fit TRBD1. V lost 5 bases and J lost 1; bases outside the gene matches: 7. Germline CDR1 reads MNHEY; CDR2 reads SMNVEV (reference sequence). CDR3 length equals 15 residues.

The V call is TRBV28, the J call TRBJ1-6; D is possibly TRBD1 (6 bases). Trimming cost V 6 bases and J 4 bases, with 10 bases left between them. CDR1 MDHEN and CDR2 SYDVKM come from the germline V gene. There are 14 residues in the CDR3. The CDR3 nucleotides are TGTGCCAGCAGGACGGACAGTTATAATTCACCCCTCCACTTT. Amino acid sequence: CASRTDSYNSPLHF.

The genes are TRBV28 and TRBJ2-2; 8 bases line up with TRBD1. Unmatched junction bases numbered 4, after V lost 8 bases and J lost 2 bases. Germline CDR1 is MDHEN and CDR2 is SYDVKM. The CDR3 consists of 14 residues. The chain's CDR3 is CASFDRGNTGELFF. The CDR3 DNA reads TGTGCCAGCTTCGACAGGGGAAACACCGGGGAGCTGTTTTTT.